The clone carrying this TCR beta chain was observed a handful of times. The entry originates in a study of molecular identifiers for immune sequencing clone quantification. Germline V gene data show CDR1 as SEHNR and CDR2 as FQNEAQ (reference sequence). The CDR3 length is 16 residues. V gave up 5 bases and J gave up 0 bases; unmatched junction bases: 5. TCRdb itself ran the PCR reads through MiXCR, one entry per CDR3 protein. The sample consists of 550,000 to 750,000 distinct CDR3 sequences, just under 20% of them appearing once. This sequence joins TRBV7-9 and TRBJ2-7, with TRBD2 matching over 12 bases. The sample comprised naive CD8+ T cells from blood, with Jurkat cell RNA spiked in. Specified subset: FACS-sorted CD8+CD4-CCR7+CD45RA+ naive T cells. This receptor was obtained from a human donor in good health. Some libraries in this study had Jurkat cell RNA spiked in. The CDR3 region is CASSHRTSGTSYEQYF. The CDR3 region has the DNA TGTGCCAGCAGCCATAGGACTAGCGGGACCTCCTACGAGCAGTACTTC.